This T cell receptor beta chain was sequenced in a study of shared clonotypes between healthy human individuals. Study-level findings and limits: Limited genetic and exposure-history diversity came from having few donors.

Details on this clone: Its matching antigen is unknown.

Libraries were prepared by immunoSEQ multiplex PCR; TCRdb keeps only in-frame clonotypes and omits some of them. Seen here are approximately 640,000 clones, less than 95% observed once, and the top ten hold 30% to 40%. Adult Caucasians living in Nashville, Tennessee made up all of the donors. The TCR comes from a man between 18 and 29 years old in good health. Some clones in this sample may be carry-over from other donors' samples. Sequenced input: memory CD8+ T cells from PBMCs. This sample's subset: CD45RO+ cells pooled with CCR7-negative TemRA cells.

The CDR3 is CASSLGQGDPATNEKLFF. DNA for the CDR3: TGTGCCAGCAGCTTAGGACAGGGGGATCCTGCAACTAATGAAAAACTGTTTTTT. V gene TRBV7-9 combines with J gene TRBJ1-4, with 9 bases aligning to TRBD1. Germline values: CDR1 SEHNR, CDR2 FQNEAQ (reference sequence). With 1 base clipped from V and 0 bases from J, the junction kept 6 bases outside the gene matches. The CDR3 consists of 18 residues.